The sample holds one count of the clone carrying this T cell receptor beta chain. The antigen is undetermined. No fewer than 6 micrograms of total RNA were isolated from every sample. Using a J-beta primer mix together with a sample-barcoded 5' primer, a second PCR was run for about 6 to 11 cycles. TCRdb processed the 5' RACE reads anew with MiXCR; each CDR3 protein has one entry. The profile shows some 700,000 distinct CDR3 sequences, over 20% of them singletons. This CDR3 is 15 amino acids long. Trimming removed 7 bases from V and 0 bases from J; junction bases left unmatched: 5. The sample comes from a study of blood T cells in healthy people across ages. Study findings and constraints: Observed TCR beta diversity per million T cells went down as age went up. This fall followed a roughly linear course with age. Diversity of TCR beta correlated strongly with naive T cell percentage.

Input material: blood. The receptor comes from a man between 65 and 85 years old in good health. The V call is TRBV12-3 or TRBV12-4, the J call TRBJ2-3, with 9 bases matching TRBD2. The CDR3 DNA follows: TGTGCCAGCATTCCGCGGGGGGGAAGCACAGATACGCAGTATTTT. Translated, it gives CASIPRGGSTDTQYF.